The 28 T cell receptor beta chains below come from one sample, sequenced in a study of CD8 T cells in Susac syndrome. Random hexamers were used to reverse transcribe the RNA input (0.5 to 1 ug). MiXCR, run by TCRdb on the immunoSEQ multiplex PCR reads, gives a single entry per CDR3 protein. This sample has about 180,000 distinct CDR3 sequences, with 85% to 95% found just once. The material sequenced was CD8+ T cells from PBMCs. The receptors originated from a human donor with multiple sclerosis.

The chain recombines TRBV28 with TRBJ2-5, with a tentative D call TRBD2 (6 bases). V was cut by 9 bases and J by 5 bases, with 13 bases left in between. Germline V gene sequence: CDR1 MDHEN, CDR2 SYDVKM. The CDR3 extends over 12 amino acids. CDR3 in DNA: TGTGCCAGTCGGGGGAGTGGTGAGACCCAGTACTTC. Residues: CASRGSGETQYF.

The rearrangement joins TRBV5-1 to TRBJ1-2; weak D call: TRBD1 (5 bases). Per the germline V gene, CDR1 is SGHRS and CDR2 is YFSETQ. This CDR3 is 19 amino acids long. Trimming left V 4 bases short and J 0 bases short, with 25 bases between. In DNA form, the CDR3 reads TGCGCCAGCAGCCCCGCAGGGATCGGACCGGTGACGACTAACTATGGCTACACCTTC. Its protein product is CASSPAGIGPVTTNYGYTF.

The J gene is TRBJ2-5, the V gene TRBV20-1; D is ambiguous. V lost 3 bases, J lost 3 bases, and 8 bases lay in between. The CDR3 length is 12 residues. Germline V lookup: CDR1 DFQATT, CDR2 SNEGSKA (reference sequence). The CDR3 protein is CSASLREETQYF. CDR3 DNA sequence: TGCAGTGCTAGCCTTAGGGAAGAGACCCAGTACTTC.

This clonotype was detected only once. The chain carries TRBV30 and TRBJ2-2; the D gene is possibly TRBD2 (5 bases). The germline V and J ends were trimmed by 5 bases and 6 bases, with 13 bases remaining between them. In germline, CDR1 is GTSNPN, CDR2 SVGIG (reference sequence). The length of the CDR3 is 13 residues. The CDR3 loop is CAWGKRGSGELFF. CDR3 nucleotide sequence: TGTGCCTGGGGGAAGAGAGGGTCCGGGGAGCTGTTTTTT.

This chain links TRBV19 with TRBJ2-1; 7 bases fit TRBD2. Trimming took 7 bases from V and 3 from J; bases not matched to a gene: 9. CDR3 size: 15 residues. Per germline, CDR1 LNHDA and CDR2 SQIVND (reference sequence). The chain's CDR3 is CASTPGLAVYNEQFF. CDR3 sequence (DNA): TGTGCCAGTACCCCAGGGCTAGCGGTCTACAATGAGCAGTTCTTC. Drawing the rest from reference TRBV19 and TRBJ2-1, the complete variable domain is DGGITQSPKYLFRKEGQNVTLSCEQNLNHDAMYWYRQDPGQGLRLIYYSQIVNDFQKGDIAEGYSVSREKKESFPLTVTSAQKNPTAFYLCASTPGLAVYNEQFFGPGTRLTVL.

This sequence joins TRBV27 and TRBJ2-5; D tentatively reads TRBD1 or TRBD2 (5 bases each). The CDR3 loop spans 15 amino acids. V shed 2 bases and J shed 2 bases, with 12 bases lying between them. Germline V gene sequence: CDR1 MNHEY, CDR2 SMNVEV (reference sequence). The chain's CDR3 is CASSLIHGGQETQYF. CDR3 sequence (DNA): TGTGCCAGCAGTTTAATTCATGGGGGACAAGAGACCCAGTACTTC.

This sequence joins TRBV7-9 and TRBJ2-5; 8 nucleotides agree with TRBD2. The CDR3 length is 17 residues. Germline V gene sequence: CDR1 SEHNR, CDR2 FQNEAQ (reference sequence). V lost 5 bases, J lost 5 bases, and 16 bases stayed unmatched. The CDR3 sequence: CASSARQIREGEETQYF. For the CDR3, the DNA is TGTGCCAGCAGCGCAAGACAGATACGGGAGGGGGAGGAGACCCAGTACTTC.

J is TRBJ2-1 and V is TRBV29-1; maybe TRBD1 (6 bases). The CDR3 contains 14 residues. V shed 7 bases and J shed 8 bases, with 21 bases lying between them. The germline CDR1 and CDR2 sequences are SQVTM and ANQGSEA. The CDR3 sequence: CSAEQGRGRDEQFF. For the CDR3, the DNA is TGCAGCGCCGAGCAGGGCAGGGGTAGGGATGAGCAGTTCTTC.

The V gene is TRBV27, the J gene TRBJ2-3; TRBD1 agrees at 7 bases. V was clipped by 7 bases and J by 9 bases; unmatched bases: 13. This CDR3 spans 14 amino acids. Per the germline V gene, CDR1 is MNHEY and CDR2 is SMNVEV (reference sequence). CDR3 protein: CASTLVGDSGTQYF. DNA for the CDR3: TGTGCCAGCACCCTCGTTGGGGACAGTGGGACGCAGTATTTT.

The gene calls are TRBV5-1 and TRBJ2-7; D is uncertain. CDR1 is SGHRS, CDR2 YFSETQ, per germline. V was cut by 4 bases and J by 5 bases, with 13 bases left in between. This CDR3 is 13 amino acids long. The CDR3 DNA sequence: TGCGCCAGCAGCGTCGGGTGGCTCCACGAGCAGTACTTC. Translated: CASSVGWLHEQYF.

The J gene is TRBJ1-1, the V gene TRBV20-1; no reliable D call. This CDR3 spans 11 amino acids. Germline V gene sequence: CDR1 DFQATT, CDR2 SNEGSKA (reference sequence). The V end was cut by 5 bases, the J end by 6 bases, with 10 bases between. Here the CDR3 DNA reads TGCAGTGCTTCGAGGGCCCCTGAAGCTTTCTTT. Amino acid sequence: CSASRAPEAFF.

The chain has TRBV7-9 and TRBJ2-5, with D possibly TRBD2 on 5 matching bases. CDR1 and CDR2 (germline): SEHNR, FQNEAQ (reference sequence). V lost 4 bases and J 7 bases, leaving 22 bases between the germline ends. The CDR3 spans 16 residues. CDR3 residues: CASSSSLGQAEGTQYF. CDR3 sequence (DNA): TGTGCCAGCAGCTCCAGCCTAGGGCAGGCTGAGGGGACCCAGTACTTC. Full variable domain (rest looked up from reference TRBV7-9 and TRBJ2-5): DTGVSQNPRHKITKRGQNVTFRCDPISEHNRLYWYRQTLGQGPEFLTYFQNEAQLEKSRLLSDRFSAERPKGSFSTLEIQRTEQGDSAMYLCASSSSLGQAEGTQYFGPGTRLLVL.

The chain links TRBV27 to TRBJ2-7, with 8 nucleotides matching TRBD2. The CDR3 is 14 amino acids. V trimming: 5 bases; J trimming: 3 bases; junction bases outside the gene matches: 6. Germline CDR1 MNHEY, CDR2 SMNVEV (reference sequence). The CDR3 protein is CASSEGTRGYEQYF. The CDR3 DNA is TGTGCCAGCAGTGAAGGGACTAGGGGCTACGAGCAGTACTTC.

Written as DNA, the CDR3 is TGTGCCTGGAGTGGAGCTAGCGGGTTGGAGCAGTTCTTC. Its protein product is CAWSGASGLEQFF. This chain links TRBV30 with TRBJ2-1, with TRBD2 matching 8 bases. The CDR3 contains 13 residues. Germline CDR1 GTSNPN, CDR2 SVGIG (reference sequence). Trimming removed 1 base from V and 10 bases from J; junction bases left unmatched: 6.

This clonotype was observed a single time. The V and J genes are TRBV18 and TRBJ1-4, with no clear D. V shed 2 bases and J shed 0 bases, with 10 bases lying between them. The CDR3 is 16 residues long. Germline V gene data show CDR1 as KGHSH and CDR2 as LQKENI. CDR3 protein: CASSPIRRATNEKLFF. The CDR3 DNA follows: TGTGCCAGCTCACCAATCAGGAGGGCAACTAATGAAAAACTGTTTTTT.

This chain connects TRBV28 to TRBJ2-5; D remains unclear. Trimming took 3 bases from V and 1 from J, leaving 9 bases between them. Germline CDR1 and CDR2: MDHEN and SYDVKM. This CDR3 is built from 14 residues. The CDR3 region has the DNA TGTGCCAGCAGTTTCGAACAGCCCCAAGAGACCCAGTACTTC. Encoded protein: CASSFEQPQETQYF.

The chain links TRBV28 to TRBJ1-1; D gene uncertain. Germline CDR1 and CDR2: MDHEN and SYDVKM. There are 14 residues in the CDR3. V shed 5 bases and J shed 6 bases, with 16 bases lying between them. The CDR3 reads CASSPSYIQSEAFF. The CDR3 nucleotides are TGTGCCAGCAGTCCCTCATACATACAGTCTGAAGCTTTCTTT.

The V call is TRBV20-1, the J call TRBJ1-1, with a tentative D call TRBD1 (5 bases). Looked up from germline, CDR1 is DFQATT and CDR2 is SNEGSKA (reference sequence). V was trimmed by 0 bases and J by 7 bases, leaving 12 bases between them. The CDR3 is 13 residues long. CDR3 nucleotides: TGCAGTGCTAGAGATCTGGGTGGGGGTGAAGCTTTCTTT. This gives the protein CSARDLGGGEAFF.

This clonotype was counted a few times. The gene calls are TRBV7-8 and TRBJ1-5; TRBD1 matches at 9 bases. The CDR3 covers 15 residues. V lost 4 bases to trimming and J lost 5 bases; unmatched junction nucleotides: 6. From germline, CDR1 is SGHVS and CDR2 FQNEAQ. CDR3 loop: CASSYGTGWDQPQHF. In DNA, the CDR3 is TGTGCCAGCAGCTATGGGACAGGGTGGGATCAGCCCCAGCATTTT. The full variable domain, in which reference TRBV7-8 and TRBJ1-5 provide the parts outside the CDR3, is GAGVSQSPRYKVAKRGQDVALRCDPISGHVSLFWYQQALGQGPEFLTYFQNEAQLDKSGLPSDRFFAERPEGSVSTLKIQRTQQEDSAVYLCASSYGTGWDQPQHFGDGTRLSIL.

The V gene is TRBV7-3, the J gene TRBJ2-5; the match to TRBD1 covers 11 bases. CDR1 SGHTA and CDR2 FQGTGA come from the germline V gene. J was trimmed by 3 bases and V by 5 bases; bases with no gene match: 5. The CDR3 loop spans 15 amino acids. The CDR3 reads CASSARTGGKETQYF. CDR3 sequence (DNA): TGTGCCAGCAGCGCACGGACAGGGGGCAAAGAGACCCAGTACTTC.

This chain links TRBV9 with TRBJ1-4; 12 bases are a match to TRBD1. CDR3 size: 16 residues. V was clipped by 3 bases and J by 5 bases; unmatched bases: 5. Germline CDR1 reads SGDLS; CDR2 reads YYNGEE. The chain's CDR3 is CASSASGTGGNEKLFF. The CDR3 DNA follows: TGTGCCAGCAGCGCATCCGGGACAGGGGGCAATGAAAAACTGTTTTTT.

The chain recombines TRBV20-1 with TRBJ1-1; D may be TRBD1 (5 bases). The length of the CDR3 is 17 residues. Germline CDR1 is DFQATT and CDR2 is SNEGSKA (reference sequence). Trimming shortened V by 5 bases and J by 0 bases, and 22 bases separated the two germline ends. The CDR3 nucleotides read TGCAGTGCTCAAGATTGGGGGGGATACCAACTGAACACTGAAGCTTTCTTT. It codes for CSAQDWGGYQLNTEAFF.

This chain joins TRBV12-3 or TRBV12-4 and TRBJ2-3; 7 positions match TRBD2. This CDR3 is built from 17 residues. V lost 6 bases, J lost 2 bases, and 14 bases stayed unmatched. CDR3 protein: CASSPSPSGPNTDTQYF. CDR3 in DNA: TGTGCCAGCAGCCCCTCGCCTAGCGGCCCTAACACAGATACGCAGTATTTT.

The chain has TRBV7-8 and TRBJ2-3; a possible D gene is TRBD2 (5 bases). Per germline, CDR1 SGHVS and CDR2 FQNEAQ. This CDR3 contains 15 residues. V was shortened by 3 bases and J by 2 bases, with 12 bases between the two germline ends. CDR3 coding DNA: TGTGCCAGCAGCTTCTCAGAGGGTCCCACAGATACGCAGTATTTT. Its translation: CASSFSEGPTDTQYF.

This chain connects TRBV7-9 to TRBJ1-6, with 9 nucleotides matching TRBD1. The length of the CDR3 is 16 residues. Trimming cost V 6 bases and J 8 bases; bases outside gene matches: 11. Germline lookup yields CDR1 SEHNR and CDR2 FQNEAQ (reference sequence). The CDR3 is CASSPPTGGQDSPLHF. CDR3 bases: TGTGCCAGCAGTCCACCGACAGGGGGGCAGGATTCACCCCTCCACTTT. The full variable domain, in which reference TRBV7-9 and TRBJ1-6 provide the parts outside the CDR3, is DTGVSQNPRHKITKRGQNVTFRCDPISEHNRLYWYRQTLGQGPEFLTYFQNEAQLEKSRLLSDRFSAERPKGSFSTLEIQRTEQGDSAMYLCASSPPTGGQDSPLHFGNGTRLTVT.

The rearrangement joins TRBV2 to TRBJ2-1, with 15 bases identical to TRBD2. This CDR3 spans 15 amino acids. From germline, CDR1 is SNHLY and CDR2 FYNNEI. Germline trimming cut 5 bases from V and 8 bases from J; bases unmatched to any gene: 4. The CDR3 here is CASSSGTSGGHEQFF. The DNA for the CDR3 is TGTGCCAGCAGTTCCGGGACTAGCGGGGGGCATGAGCAGTTCTTC. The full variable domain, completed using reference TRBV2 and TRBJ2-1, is EPEVTQTPSHQVTQMGQEVILRCVPISNHLYFYWYRQILGQKVEFLVSFYNNEISEKSEIFDDQFSVERPDGSNFTLKIRSTKLEDSAMYFCASSSGTSGGHEQFFGPGTRLTVL.

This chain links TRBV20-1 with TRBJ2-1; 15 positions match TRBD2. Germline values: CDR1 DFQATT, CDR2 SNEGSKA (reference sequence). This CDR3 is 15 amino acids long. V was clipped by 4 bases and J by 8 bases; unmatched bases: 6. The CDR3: CSATRTSGGGDEQFF. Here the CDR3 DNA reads TGCAGTGCTACCCGGACTAGCGGGGGGGGAGATGAGCAGTTCTTC.

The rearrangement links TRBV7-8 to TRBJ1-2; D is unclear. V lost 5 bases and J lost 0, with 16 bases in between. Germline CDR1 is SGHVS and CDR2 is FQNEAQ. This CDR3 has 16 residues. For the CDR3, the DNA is TGTGCCAGCAGCCCCTGGGGAGCGGTAACTAACTATGGCTACACCTTC. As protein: CASSPWGAVTNYGYTF.